Listed below are T cell receptor beta chains from one sample, sequenced in a study of blood T cell repertoires in COVID-19. TCRdb keeps only in-frame clones here, not all; method: immunoSEQ multiplex PCR. The table records 80,000 to 90,000 clones, approximately 83% of them present only once. The sequenced sample was peripheral blood. The receptors stem from a woman in her 70s with acute or convalescent COVID-19. Each CDR3 is given with its conserved first and last residue. The D gene is left open where the match is weak. Expanded clones get a size class; other rows say once, few or many, or leave the size out.

D gene	V gene	clone size	J gene	CDR3 length	CDR3 DNA	CDR3 protein
TRBD1	TRBV4-2	-	TRBJ1-2	15	TGTGCCAGCAGCCAAGTTGAGGGGGCCGACTATGGCTACACCTTC	CASSQVEGADYGYTF
-	TRBV5-1	-	TRBJ1-1	14	TGCGCCAGCAGCTTGAACAGGCCTGGGACTGAAGCTTTCTTT	CASSLNRPGTEAFF
-	TRBV30	-	TRBJ1-1	14	TGTGCCTGGAGTGTAAGGAGTTGGAGGGCTGAAGCTTTCTTT	CAWSVRSWRAEAFF
-	TRBV3-1/TRBV3-2	-	TRBJ2-3	16	TGTGCCAGCAGCCGCCAGAGGGATTGGGGCACAGATACGCAGTATTTT	CASSRQRDWGTDTQYF
TRBD2	TRBV15	once	TRBJ2-5	17	TGTGCCACCAGCAGAGATATCCCTAGCGGGGGCCAAGAGACCCAGTACTTC	CATSRDIPSGGQETQYF
TRBD1	TRBV2	-	TRBJ1-2	14	TGTGCCAGCAGCACAAGGACAGGGTCAAGTGGCTACACCTTC	CASSTRTGSSGYTF
-	TRBV12-3/TRBV12-4	few	TRBJ1-5	12	TGTGCCAGCAGAAACACCAATCAGCCCCAGCATTTT	CASRNTNQPQHF
-	TRBV5-1	-	TRBJ1-1	16	TGCGCCAGCAGTCTGGGGGCAGAACAGCCACTAGGTGAAGCTTTCTTT	CASSLGAEQPLGEAFF
TRBD1	TRBV29-1	-	TRBJ1-1	13	TGCAGCGCTGGGACAGGTGTGAACACTGAAGCTTTCTTT	CSAGTGVNTEAFF
TRBD1	TRBV27	once	TRBJ1-1	16	TGTGCCAGCAGTTTACAGGGACAGGGTATCGACACTGAAGCTTTCTTT	CASSLQGQGIDTEAFF
TRBD1	TRBV6-4	few	TRBJ2-2	14	TGTGCCAGCAAATCCAGGGGGCATTCCGGGGAGCTGTTTTTT	CASKSRGHSGELFF
TRBD1	TRBV18	-	TRBJ1-3	14	TGTGCCAGCTCAAGCTACAGGGGCGAGAACACCATATATTTT	CASSSYRGENTIYF
-	TRBV5-1	-	TRBJ1-5	14	TGCGCCAGCAGCTTGGACGGGGATTATCAGCCCCAGCATTTT	CASSLDGDYQPQHF
TRBD1	TRBV19	-	TRBJ1-1	14	TGTGCCAGTAGTGCAAACAGGGGCTCCACTGAAGCTTTCTTT	CASSANRGSTEAFF
-	TRBV18	-	TRBJ1-5	14	TGTGCCAGCTCACCACCCCAGGGAGGGCAGCCCCAGCATTTT	CASSPPQGGQPQHF
-	TRBV7-9	-	TRBJ2-7	14	TGTGCCAGCAGCTTTGATAAACCTACCTACGAGCAGTACTTC	CASSFDKPTYEQYF
TRBD2	TRBV27	-	TRBJ2-3	19	TGTGCCAGCAGTTTACAACTAGCGGGGGGCGAGAGTAACACAGATACGCAGTATTTT	CASSLQLAGGESNTDTQYF
-	TRBV19	-	TRBJ1-3	14	TGTGCCAGTAGTACACAGGGTTTTGGAAACACCATATATTTT	CASSTQGFGNTIYF
-	TRBV6-6	-	TRBJ1-3	14	TGTGCCAGCAGTTCCCAGGACTCTGGAAACACCATATATTTT	CASSSQDSGNTIYF
-	TRBV30	-	TRBJ2-7	12	TGTGCCTGGAGTCCCAGGGTTCGCGAGCAGTACTTC	CAWSPRVREQYF
TRBD1	TRBV20-1	few	TRBJ1-2	10	TGCAGTGTCAGGGGACAGCCGGTCACCTTC	CSVRGQPVTF
TRBD1	TRBV6-5	-	TRBJ2-7	14	TGTGCCAGCAGGGGACAGGAGAGCTCCTACGAGCAGTACTTC	CASRGQESSYEQYF
-	TRBV19	-	TRBJ1-3	14	TGTGCCAGTAGCTTCCAGGGGCTTGGAAACACCATATATTTT	CASSFQGLGNTIYF
-	TRBV7-9	-	TRBJ1-4	19	TGTGCCAGCAGCTTAGACAACAAACGGGACTTTGATTTCAGGGAAAAACTGTTTTTT	CASSLDNKRDFDFREKLFF
-	TRBV7-8	few	TRBJ1-4	14	TGTGCCAGCAGCTGGAGGGCCCTTAATGAAAAACTGTTTTTT	CASSWRALNEKLFF
TRBD1	TRBV6-5	-	TRBJ2-7	15	TGTGCCAGCAGCCGACAACCGGGACAGGCCTACGAGCAGTACTTC	CASSRQPGQAYEQYF
TRBD1	TRBV9	-	TRBJ1-2	13	TGTGCCAGCAGCGGCCGGGACAGGGGTGGCTACACCTTC	CASSGRDRGGYTF
TRBD1	TRBV30	-	TRBJ2-2	17	TGTGCCTGGCGGGGACAGGGGCAGGGGGGCGGCACCGGGGAGCTGTTTTTT	CAWRGQGQGGGTGELFF
TRBD1	TRBV18	once	TRBJ1-6	16	TGTGCCAGCTCACGCGACAGGGGATCCTATAATTCACCCCTCCACTTT	CASSRDRGSYNSPLHF
-	TRBV2	-	TRBJ1-2	16	TGTGCCAGTCGGGAGGGCAGGAGTGCCCTTAACTATGGCTACACCTTC	CASREGRSALNYGYTF
TRBD1	TRBV29-1	-	TRBJ2-1	10	TGCAGCGTCGGACAGGGCCAGGCGTTCTTC	CSVGQGQAFF
-	TRBV7-9	-	TRBJ1-4	13	TGTGCCAGCAGCTTAATAGTTAATGAAAAACTGTTTTTT	CASSLIVNEKLFF
-	TRBV4-1	-	TRBJ1-2	14	TGCGCCAGCAGCCAGTCGGGACACGACTATGGCTACACCTTC	CASSQSGHDYGYTF
-	TRBV5-1	-	TRBJ2-3	14	TGCGCCAGCAGCTTGGAATCAGGCACAGATACGCAGTATTTT	CASSLESGTDTQYF
-	TRBV2	-	TRBJ1-5	18	TGTGCCAGCAGTGTCTCGTTCTTGACGAGACTTAGCAATCAGCCCCAGCATTTT	CASSVSFLTRLSNQPQHF
TRBD2	TRBV5-1	-	TRBJ2-1	15	TGCGCCAGCAACACCCCTGGGAGGGCAATGAATGAGCAGTTCTTC	CASNTPGRAMNEQFF
-	TRBV7-8	-	TRBJ2-7	13	TGTGCCAGCAGCTTAGGGCGGTCCTACGAGCAGTACTTC	CASSLGRSYEQYF
TRBD2	TRBV12-5	-	TRBJ2-5	17	TGTGCTAGTGGTTTGGGCCGGACTAGCGGGGGGGCGGAGACCCAGTACTTC	CASGLGRTSGGAETQYF
-	TRBV29-1	few	TRBJ1-2	12	TGCAGCGCAGGCTATGAGTATGATGGCTACACCTTC	CSAGYEYDGYTF
TRBD1	TRBV6-6	-	TRBJ1-2	14	TGTGCCAGCAGCTGGGGACAGGGGAACTATGGCTACACCTTC	CASSWGQGNYGYTF
TRBD1	TRBV2	few	TRBJ1-2	12	TGTGCTAACTGGGGGACAGGGTACGGCTACACCTTC	CANWGTGYGYTF
TRBD1	TRBV2	few	TRBJ1-2	15	TGTGCCAGCAGGGGAAAAACCGGGACAGCCTATGGCTACACCTTC	CASRGKTGTAYGYTF
TRBD1	TRBV12-3/TRBV12-4	few	TRBJ1-5	13	TGTGCCAGCAGTTTCAACAGGGGACAGCCCCAGCATTTT	CASSFNRGQPQHF
-	TRBV29-1	-	TRBJ1-2	12	TGCAGCGTTGAAGGGTATTCTAACGGCTACACCTTC	CSVEGYSNGYTF
TRBD2	TRBV5-1	once	TRBJ2-5	15	TGCGCCAGCAGCTTACAACTAGCGGGCGAGGAGACCCAGTACTTC	CASSLQLAGEETQYF
TRBD2	TRBV6-5	-	TRBJ2-3	15	TGTGCCAGCAGGGCCAGCGGGGGTGGCACAGATACGCAGTATTTT	CASRASGGGTDTQYF
TRBD1	TRBV10-1	-	TRBJ1-2	15	TGCGCCAGCACCCCGACAGGGGGCGCTTACTATGGCTACACCTTC	CASTPTGGAYYGYTF
-	TRBV2	-	TRBJ2-7	15	TGTGCCAGCAGTTTAGATGGGACTTACTCCTACGAGCAGTACTTC	CASSLDGTYSYEQYF
-	TRBV5-1	few	TRBJ1-3	13	TGCGCCAGCAGGCTTGGGGGGGAAAACACCATATATTTT	CASRLGGENTIYF
-	TRBV5-1	few	TRBJ2-5	14	TGCGCCAGCAGACGGGGAAGGAACCAAGAGACCCAGTACTTC	CASRRGRNQETQYF
TRBD1	TRBV9	-	TRBJ2-5	16	TGTGCCAGCAGCGACGGGACAGGGGGCGGCCAAGAGACCCAGTACTTC	CASSDGTGGGQETQYF
-	TRBV6-2/TRBV6-3	few	TRBJ2-1	17	TGTGCCAGCAGTTACCCCGGGGGATATAACTCCTACAATGAGCAGTTCTTC	CASSYPGGYNSYNEQFF
TRBD1	TRBV5-1	-	TRBJ2-3	14	TGCGCCAGCACCGGGACAGGAATTACAGATACGCAGTATTTT	CASTGTGITDTQYF
-	TRBV29-1	-	TRBJ1-5	12	TGCAGCGTTGAAGATCCAGGACAGCCCCAGCATTTT	CSVEDPGQPQHF
TRBD1	TRBV29-1	-	TRBJ1-1	14	TGCAGCGGGACCCGACAGGGGCAGAACACTGAAGCTTTCTTT	CSGTRQGQNTEAFF
-	TRBV3-1/TRBV3-2	-	TRBJ2-5	14	TGTGCCAGCAGCCAAGATGCCACAGCAAAGACCCAGTACTTC	CASSQDATAKTQYF
-	TRBV7-8	-	TRBJ2-5	15	TGTGCCAGCAGCTATTCCTATAAGCCACAAGAGACCCAGTACTTC	CASSYSYKPQETQYF
TRBD1	TRBV18	-	TRBJ2-2	15	TGTGCCAGCTCCCTCGGACAGGGTAACACCGGGGAGCTGTTTTTT	CASSLGQGNTGELFF
-	TRBV3-1/TRBV3-2	-	TRBJ1-2	14	TGTGCCAGCAGCCAAGTGGGCAGCTACTATGGCTACACCTTC	CASSQVGSYYGYTF